This T cell receptor beta chain came from a study of blood T cell repertoires in COVID-19. Background on the study: The United States, Italy and Spain were the sources of the acute and convalescent COVID-19 samples.

Trimming cost V 6 bases and J 1 base; bases outside gene matches: 14. This CDR3 has 17 residues. Germline V lookup: CDR1 MDHEN, CDR2 SYDVKM. How the authors handled the data: Amplifying reference gene primers gave estimates of nucleated cell counts. Using immunoSEQ multiplex PCR, the repertoire was profiled, and TCRdb retains in-frame clones only, with some absent. V, J and clone size reflect that table, while D and trimming were determined from the DNA. The sample contains approximately 300,000 clones, approximately 89% of which appear only once. Study members were between about 18 and 100 years old and lived in 20 to 30 US regions. Participants' own reports of clinical history determined their cohort assignment.

What was sequenced was PBMCs or T cells enriched from blood (not recorded which). The chain uses TRBV28 and TRBJ1-2; 7 bases align to TRBD1. The receptor was isolated from a woman aged 25 to 39 who had recovered from COVID-19. The CDR3 coding sequence is TGTGCCAGCAGAGCGGCCAAAGACAACAGGGGTAACTATGGCTACACCTTC. Its protein product is CASRAAKDNRGNYGYTF.